Following are 17 T cell receptor beta chains from one sample sequenced in a study of neoadjuvant nivolumab and ipilimumab in lung cancer. This table comes from immunoSEQ multiplex PCR, and its TCRdb copy is limited to in-frame clones, with some not included. There are around 30,000 clones in the sample; 83% occur only once, and roughly 5% lies in the top ten. Specimen: tumor tissue, collected after neoadjuvant nivolumab, alone or with ipilimumab, at or shortly before surgery. The receptors were sampled from an adult with non-small cell lung cancer.

This chain connects TRBV18 to TRBJ2-1; 7 bases match TRBD2. CDR3 length equals 14 residues. The germline gives CDR1 KGHSH, CDR2 LQKENI. The ends lost 3 bases at V and 5 bases at J; junction bases unmatched: 4. This CDR3 reads CASSPGTTNNEQFF. The CDR3 coding sequence is TGTGCCAGCTCACCTGGGACTACCAACAATGAGCAGTTCTTC.

This clone came up a few times. The gene calls are TRBV5-4 and TRBJ1-6; 9 bases fit TRBD1. J lost 8 bases, V lost 0 bases, and 3 bases had no gene match. The CDR3 loop spans 15 amino acids. Germline CDR1 is SGHNT and CDR2 is YYREEE (reference sequence). CDR3 protein: CASSLATGGDSPLHF. CDR3 nucleotides: TGTGCCAGCAGCTTGGCCACAGGGGGCGATTCACCCCTCCACTTT.

CDR3 residues: CASSDWVGGRDEQFF. The CDR3 nucleotides are TGTGCCAGCAGTGACTGGGTGGGAGGGCGCGATGAGCAGTTCTTC. V usage is TRBV6-4 and J usage is TRBJ2-1; 7 bases line up with TRBD2. The CDR3 covers 15 residues. The germline V gene encodes CDR1 MRHNA and CDR2 SNTAGT. After removal of 1 base from V and 8 bases from J, the junction contained 8 bases not matched to a gene.

The chain uses TRBV6-1 and TRBJ2-4; D not resolved. There are 14 residues in the CDR3. V lost 8 bases and J 0 bases, leaving 11 bases between the germline ends. Germline lookup yields CDR1 MNHNS and CDR2 SASEGT. The CDR3 loop reads CASRPRSAKNIQYF. CDR3 bases: TGTGCCAGCCGACCTCGGTCAGCCAAAAACATTCAGTACTTC.

This sequence joins TRBV7-9 and TRBJ2-3, with D perhaps assigned TRBD1 or TRBD2 (7 bases each). The CDR3 contains 16 residues. Trimming pared 5 bases from V and 2 bases from J, leaving 17 bases between. Germline loops: CDR1 SEHNR, CDR2 FQNEAQ (reference sequence). DNA of the CDR3: TGTGCCAGCAGCCGATCGGGGGAGGGGGCCACAGATACGCAGTATTTT. This codes for CASSRSGEGATDTQYF.

The chain joins TRBV14 to TRBJ1-2; possible D gene TRBD1, 5 bases. V lost 0 bases and J 4 bases, leaving 12 bases between the germline ends. Per germline, CDR1 SGHDN and CDR2 FVKESK. This CDR3 is built from 15 residues. In DNA form, the CDR3 reads TGTGCCAGCAGCCAAGAGCATGGGGCGAGCTATGGCTACACCTTC. Its protein is CASSQEHGASYGYTF.

CDR3 loop: CASLSADTQYF. CDR3 DNA: TGTGCCAGCCTCTCTGCAGATACGCAGTATTTT. V usage is TRBV6-5 and J usage is TRBJ2-3; D is uncertain. Germline V gives CDR1 MNHEY, CDR2 SVGAGI. The CDR3 spans 11 residues. V lost 8 bases and J 4 bases, leaving 7 bases between the germline ends.

This clone came up once. The V and J genes are TRBV25-1 and TRBJ2-7, with 13 bases fitting TRBD2. Looked up from germline, CDR1 is MGHDK and CDR2 is SYGVNS. The CDR3 is 15 residues long. V was clipped by 3 bases and J by 4 bases; unmatched bases: 3. For the CDR3, the DNA is TGTGCCAGCAGTGACGGGACTAGCGGGAATTACGAGCAGTACTTC. This encodes CASSDGTSGNYEQYF.

J is TRBJ2-7 and V is TRBV11-2; D may be TRBD2 (5 bases). V lost 4 bases to trimming and J lost 9 bases, with 16 bases between them. From germline, CDR1 is SGHAT and CDR2 FQNNGV. This CDR3 has 13 amino acids. Here the CDR3 reads CASSSDGVQRQYF. Here the CDR3 DNA reads TGTGCCAGCAGCTCCGACGGGGTTCAGCGGCAGTACTTC.

This chain links TRBV28 with TRBJ2-2, with 7 bases aligning to TRBD1. The CDR3 contains 14 residues. With 5 bases clipped from V and 0 bases from J, the junction kept 0 bases outside the gene matches. The germline gives CDR1 MDHEN, CDR2 SYDVKM. The chain's CDR3 is CASSQGANTGELFF. The CDR3 DNA reads TGTGCCAGCAGTCAGGGGGCGAACACCGGGGAGCTGTTTTTT.

This rearrangement joins TRBV30 to TRBJ1-3, with D maybe TRBD1 (5 bases). Germline V gene lookup returns CDR1 GTSNPN and CDR2 SVGIG (reference sequence). V was shortened by 8 bases and J by 7 bases, with 21 bases between the two germline ends. The CDR3 covers 14 residues. In DNA, the CDR3 is TGTGCCAGTAATCGGGACTCCAGGCGGAACACCATATATTTT. The encoded protein is CASNRDSRRNTIYF.

The V call is TRBV6-5, the J call TRBJ2-7; 9 nucleotides line up with TRBD1. The CDR3 has 14 amino acids. V lost 6 bases and J lost 2; bases outside the gene matches: 5. Germline V gives CDR1 MNHEY, CDR2 SVGAGI. Here the CDR3 DNA reads TGTGCCAGCAGCAAGGACAGGGGTGCCTACGAGCAGTACTTC. Its translation: CASSKDRGAYEQYF.

V is TRBV30 and J is TRBJ2-5, with D perhaps matching TRBD2 (5 bases). Trimming stripped 4 bases from V and 2 bases from J, with 14 bases between. The CDR3 contains 14 residues. The germline gives CDR1 GTSNPN, CDR2 SVGIG (reference sequence). The CDR3 sequence: CAWTPPSRQETQYF. The DNA of the CDR3 is TGTGCCTGGACCCCCCCTAGCAGACAAGAGACCCAGTACTTC.

This clone was observed once. V is TRBV7-2 and J is TRBJ1-5; D remains unclear. Trimming cost V 3 bases and J 11 bases, with 8 bases left between them. The length of the CDR3 is 11 residues. The germline gives CDR1 SGHTA, CDR2 FQGNSA. The CDR3 DNA is TGTGCCAGCAGCTTCAGCGAGACCCAGCATTTT. This gives the protein CASSFSETQHF.

V gene TRBV18 combines with J gene TRBJ2-5; 13 positions agree with TRBD2. Germline V gives CDR1 KGHSH, CDR2 LQKENI. V shed 2 bases, J shed 4 bases, and the junction held 4 bases outside the gene matches. The CDR3 length is 16 residues. The CDR3, as DNA: TGTGCCAGCTCACCAAGGACTAGCGGGAGTTTAGAGACCCAGTACTTC. Its translation is CASSPRTSGSLETQYF.

This clone has just one count. The chain recombines TRBV4-1 with TRBJ2-5; TRBD2 matches 9 bases. Unmatched junction bases numbered 11, after V lost 0 bases and J lost 0 bases. The V gene's germline CDR1 is MGHRA and CDR2 YSYEKL. The CDR3 is 19 amino acids. CDR3 bases: TGCGCCAGCAGCCAAGATGGAATAGCGGGGGAAGGGTACCAAGAGACCCAGTACTTC. The encoded protein is CASSQDGIAGEGYQETQYF.

V gene TRBV28 combines with J gene TRBJ1-2; 9 nucleotides align to TRBD1. The germline V gene has CDR1 MDHEN and CDR2 SYDVKM. Germline trimming cut 8 bases from V and 6 bases from J; bases unmatched to any gene: 10. The CDR3 has 14 amino acids. DNA for the CDR3: TGTGCCAGCCAGCGGACAGGGGTTATCCATGGCTACACCTTC. It yields the protein CASQRTGVIHGYTF.